These T cell receptor beta chains were read from a single sample in a study of blood T cell repertoires in COVID-19. Clones were sequenced by immunoSEQ multiplex PCR, and TCRdb holds only the in-frame ones, with some missing. The repertoire holds 73,000 or so clones, with 65% to 90% as singletons. The sequencing sample was made of peripheral blood. All receptors come from a woman in her sixties or seventies with acute or convalescent COVID-19. CDR3s include the opening cysteine and the closing phenylalanine or tryptophan. D genes are given only for firm matches. The size of a clone is reported for some rows only, either as once, few or many, or as a class for expanded clones.

d_gene | j_gene | abundance | v_gene | CDR3nt | CDR3aa
NA | TRBJ1-5 | NA | TRBV30 | TGTGCCTGGGACGAATTAGCAGGGCAGCCCCAGCATTTT | CAWDELAGQPQHF
TRBD1 | TRBJ2-7 | NA | TRBV18 | TGTGCCAGCTCACGAGGGGACAGCCACTACGAGCAGTACTTC | CASSRGDSHYEQYF
TRBD1 | TRBJ1-6 | NA | TRBV5-6 | TGTGCCAGCAGCTTGACCCCGGGACAGGGGATCTCACCCCTCCACTTT | CASSLTPGQGISPLHF
NA | TRBJ2-5 | NA | TRBV5-6 | TGTGCCAGCAGCCCGTATAAAACAGGTTACGAGACCCAGTACTTC | CASSPYKTGYETQYF
NA | TRBJ1-1 | NA | TRBV9 | TGTGCCAGCAGCGAGCGGGGGCGTGACACTGAAGCTTTCTTT | CASSERGRDTEAFF
TRBD1 | TRBJ1-1 | once | TRBV5-5 | TGTGCCAGCAGCTTTAACAGGGGGAACACTGAAGCTTTCTTT | CASSFNRGNTEAFF
NA | TRBJ1-2 | NA | TRBV19 | TGTGCCAGTAGTATTGGTGGGGCGCCGTATGGCTACACCTTC | CASSIGGAPYGYTF
NA | TRBJ1-1 | NA | TRBV5-1 | TGCGCCAGCAGCCCCGGTTTGGGGCGAGGGAACACTGAAGCTTTCTTT | CASSPGLGRGNTEAFF
TRBD1 | TRBJ1-4 | NA | TRBV30 | TGTGCCTGGGGAACAACGGGACAGGTTAATGAAAAACTGTTTTTT | CAWGTTGQVNEKLFF
TRBD2 | TRBJ2-1 | NA | TRBV5-4 | TGTGCCAGCAGCCGACGGACTAGCGGGATTTCTCTCAATGAGCAGTTCTTC | CASSRRTSGISLNEQFF
NA | TRBJ1-5 | few | TRBV29-1 | TGCAGCGTCGGGACATCTGGCAATCAGCCCCAGCATTTT | CSVGTSGNQPQHF
NA | TRBJ1-5 | NA | TRBV5-6 | TGTGCCAGCAGCAGGACAGATAGCAATCAGCCCCAGCATTTT | CASSRTDSNQPQHF
NA | TRBJ1-4 | NA | TRBV6-4 | TGTGCCAGCAGTCGAAACCCAATTCAAGCTGCAACTAATGAAAAACTGTTTTTT | CASSRNPIQAATNEKLFF
NA | TRBJ1-1 | few | TRBV24-1 | TGTGCCACCAGTGCTCGCGAGGGGGACACTGAAGCTTTCTTT | CATSAREGDTEAFF
NA | TRBJ1-5 | few | TRBV15 | TGTGCCACCAGCAGAGAGACAGTCGGGAATCAGCCCCAGCATTTT | CATSRETVGNQPQHF
TRBD1 | TRBJ1-2 | once | TRBV25-1 | TGTGCCAGCAGTGAATCTAGCAGGGGGGATGGCTACACCTTC | CASSESSRGDGYTF
TRBD1 | TRBJ1-2 | NA | TRBV7-9 | TGTGCCAGCACCGAACAGGGGAAGGAGCTTAGCTATGGCTACACCTTC | CASTEQGKELSYGYTF
NA | TRBJ2-5 | NA | TRBV14 | TGTGCCAGCAGAGGTGTGGGAGGCCAAGAGACCCAGTACTTC | CASRGVGGQETQYF
TRBD1 | TRBJ1-5 | NA | TRBV5-5 | TGTGCCAGCAGCCGGACAGGGAGCAATCAGCCCCAGCATTTT | CASSRTGSNQPQHF
NA | TRBJ1-6 | NA | TRBV9 | TGTGCCAGCAGCGTAGGTACAGCCTCAAATTCACCCCTCCACTTT | CASSVGTASNSPLHF
NA | TRBJ1-1 | once | TRBV7-5 | TGTGCCAGAAGCCCCCTAGTCACTTCGAACACTGAAGCTTTCTTT | CARSPLVTSNTEAFF
TRBD1 | TRBJ2-5 | NA | TRBV18 | TGTGCCAGCTCACCCCCCGGGACAGGGGGTAAAGAGACCCAGTACTTC | CASSPPGTGGKETQYF
NA | TRBJ1-1 | NA | TRBV28 | TGTGCCAGCACCAGACCAGGAGGGAACACTGAAGCTTTCTTT | CASTRPGGNTEAFF
NA | TRBJ1-1 | NA | TRBV19 | TGTGCCAGTACGGGGAGGGACGGGGCACACACAAATGAAGCTTTCTTT | CASTGRDGAHTNEAFF
NA | TRBJ1-6 | few | TRBV5-4 | TGTGCCAGCAGCCCCTCCCGGACAGAGAGCTCCTATAATTCACCCCTCCACTTT | CASSPSRTESSYNSPLHF
TRBD1 | TRBJ2-7 | NA | TRBV7-9 | TGTGCCAGCAGCTGGTCCTCGGGACAGGGCTACGAGCAGTACTTC | CASSWSSGQGYEQYF
NA | TRBJ2-6 | NA | TRBV11-1 | TGTGCCAGCAGCTTAGAGCACTCTGGGGCCAACGTCCTGACTTTC | CASSLEHSGANVLTF
NA | TRBJ1-4 | NA | TRBV5-1 | TGCGCCAGCAGCAGCGGCGTGACAACTAATGAAAAACTGTTTTTT | CASSSGVTTNEKLFF
TRBD2 | TRBJ2-1 | NA | TRBV6-5 | TGTGCCAGCAGTTACGAAGCGGGGGGGATGAATGAGCAGTTCTTC | CASSYEAGGMNEQFF
TRBD1 | TRBJ2-3 | few | TRBV10-2 | TGCGCCAGCAAGGGGACTCAGGGGGCCACAGATACGCAGTATTTT | CASKGTQGATDTQYF
TRBD1 | TRBJ1-2 | NA | TRBV24-1 | TGTGCCACCAGTGCCCCCGACAGGGCTAACTATGGCTACACCTTC | CATSAPDRANYGYTF
TRBD1 | TRBJ2-3 | NA | TRBV24-1 | TGTGCCACCAGCTCAGGGACAGACGTAACCACATTCGTTGATACGCAGTATTTT | CATSSGTDVTTFVDTQYF
NA | TRBJ1-1 | NA | TRBV9 | TGTGCCAGCAGCGTAGCGATGGCGGGGAACACTGAAGCTTTCTTT | CASSVAMAGNTEAFF
TRBD2 | TRBJ2-1 | NA | TRBV7-3 | TGTGCCAGCAGCCCTCGGACTAGCGGATACAATGAGCAGTTCTTC | CASSPRTSGYNEQFF
NA | TRBJ2-7 | NA | TRBV27 | TGTGCCAGCAGTTTATTCCCCCCCACAGGGTCCTACGAGCAGTACTTC | CASSLFPPTGSYEQYF
NA | TRBJ1-6 | NA | TRBV2 | TGTGCCAGCAGACGTACCGGCGGTAGAAGCTCCTATAATTCACCCCTCCACTTT | CASRRTGGRSSYNSPLHF
NA | TRBJ1-2 | NA | TRBV6-4 | TGTGCCAGCAGTCCTACTTCCAGGGGAATCGGGGGCTACACCTTC | CASSPTSRGIGGYTF
NA | TRBJ1-2 | NA | TRBV5-4 | TGTGCCATGAGACAGGTACCAGACTATGGCTACACCTTC | CAMRQVPDYGYTF
NA | TRBJ1-2 | once | TRBV5-6 | TGTGCCAGCAGCTTGGAAACCTCAGGGCCCTATGGCTACACCTTC | CASSLETSGPYGYTF
TRBD2 | TRBJ2-1 | NA | TRBV7-3 | TGTGCCAGCAGCTTAGCGGGGGGGGCCCCGACTAATGAGCAGTTCTTC | CASSLAGGAPTNEQFF
TRBD2 | TRBJ2-2 | NA | TRBV7-2 | TGTGCCAGCAGCTTAGCGGGGGGGACGTACACCGGGGAGCTGTTTTTT | CASSLAGGTYTGELFF
NA | TRBJ1-3 | NA | TRBV6-6 | TGTGCCAGTACAGGGTTCTCTGGAAACACCATATATTTT | CASTGFSGNTIYF
NA | TRBJ1-1 | NA | TRBV5-4 | TGTGCCAGCAGCTGGGACGGGGGGCTTACTGAAGCTTTCTTT | CASSWDGGLTEAFF